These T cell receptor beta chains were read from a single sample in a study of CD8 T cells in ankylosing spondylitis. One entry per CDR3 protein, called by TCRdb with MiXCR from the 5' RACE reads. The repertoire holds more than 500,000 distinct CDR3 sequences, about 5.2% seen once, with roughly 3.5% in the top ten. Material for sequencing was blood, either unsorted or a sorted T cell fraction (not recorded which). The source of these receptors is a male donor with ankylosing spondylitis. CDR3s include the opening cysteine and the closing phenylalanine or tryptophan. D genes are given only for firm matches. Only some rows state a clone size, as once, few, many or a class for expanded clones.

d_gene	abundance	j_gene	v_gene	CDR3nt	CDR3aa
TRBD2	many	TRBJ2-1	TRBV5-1	TGCGCCAGCCAACTTGGACTAGGTGCCTACAATGAGCAGTTCTTC	CASQLGLGAYNEQFF
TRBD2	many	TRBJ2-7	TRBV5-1	TGCGCCAGCAGCCTCACGGGGGGGGGAGTCGAGCAGTACTTC	CASSLTGGGVEQYF
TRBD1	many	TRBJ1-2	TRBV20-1	TGCAGATCGGGCCCGACAGGGATGAGAGATGGCTACACCTTC	CRSGPTGMRDGYTF
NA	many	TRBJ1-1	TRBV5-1	TGCGCCAGCAGTCTAGGAGATTCAGCTTTCTTT	CASSLGDSAFF
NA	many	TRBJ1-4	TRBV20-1	TGCAGTGCTAGAGATGGAAGGGGTATTGAAAAACTGTTTTTT	CSARDGRGIEKLFF
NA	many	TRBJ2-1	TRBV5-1	TGCGCCAGCAGCTTGGAGACGTCCTACAATGAGCAGTTCTTC	CASSLETSYNEQFF
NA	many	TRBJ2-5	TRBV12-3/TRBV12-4	TGTGCCAGCAGAAATCCTGGGATCGGAGGAGAGACCCAGTACTTC	CASRNPGIGGETQYF
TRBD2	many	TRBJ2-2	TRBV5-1	TGCGCCAGCAGCTGGAGCGGGAGCCCGAACACCGGGGAGCTGTTTTTT	CASSWSGSPNTGELFF
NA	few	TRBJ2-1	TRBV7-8	TGTGCCAGCAGCTGGGCCAACTACAATGAGCAGTTCTTC	CASSWANYNEQFF
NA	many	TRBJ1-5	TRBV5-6	TGTGCCAGCAGCCTCCGGGATTACAATCAGCCCCAGCATTTT	CASSLRDYNQPQHF
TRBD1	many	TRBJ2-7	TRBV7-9	TGTGCCAGCAGCTTAATGCGATCCGGGACAGGGGTCGACGAGCAGTACTTC	CASSLMRSGTGVDEQYF
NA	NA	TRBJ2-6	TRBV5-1	TGCGCCAGCAGCTTGGGGACACGGCTCTCTGGGGCCAACGTCCTGACTTTC	CASSLGTRLSGANVLTF
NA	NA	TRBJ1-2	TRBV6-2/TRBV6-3	TGTGCCAGCAGTTACTCTTGGGGGTCTGGCTACACCTTC	CASSYSWGSGYTF
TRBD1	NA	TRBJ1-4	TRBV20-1	TGCAGTGCTAGAGACCCCCGGGACAGGGGGTTGCGGCCTAATGAAAAACTGTTTTTT	CSARDPRDRGLRPNEKLFF
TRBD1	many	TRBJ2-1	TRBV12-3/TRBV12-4	TGTGCCAGCACCAAAGGACAGGGTACCTACAATGAGCAGTTCTTC	CASTKGQGTYNEQFF
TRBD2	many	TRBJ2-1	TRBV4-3	TGCGCCAGCAGCTCCGGGACTAGCATAACTAATGAGCAGTTCTTC	CASSSGTSITNEQFF